Below, 22 T cell receptor beta chains from the same sample are listed, as sequenced in a study of cytomegalovirus exposure and HLA in healthy donors. With 60 Vbeta and 13 Jbeta primers, the PCR was carried out. Here immunoSEQ multiplex PCR was the method, and the copy in TCRdb shows in-frame clones only, minus some. The sample shows more than 200,000 clones, roughly 80% of them seen only once. The specimen sequenced was PBMCs. The receptor set was obtained from a girl aged 2 to 10 in good health and CMV-seronegative.

This clone appeared a few times. The V gene is TRBV9, the J gene TRBJ2-5; D gene uncertain. This CDR3 spans 18 amino acids. Germline CDR1 and CDR2: SGDLS and YYNGEE. Trimming cost V 0 bases and J 0 bases, with 18 bases left between them. The CDR3 protein is CASSVDNRVGEYQETQYF. The CDR3, as DNA: TGTGCCAGCAGCGTAGACAATCGGGTGGGTGAGTACCAAGAGACCCAGTACTTC.

The CDR3 protein is CASSNGLAGALQETQYF. The CDR3 DNA follows: TGCGCCAGCAGCAATGGACTAGCGGGGGCCCTCCAAGAGACCCAGTACTTC. The chain employs TRBV5-1 and TRBJ2-5; TRBD2 matches at 13 bases. CDR1 SGHRS and CDR2 YFSETQ come from the germline V gene. The V segment lost 4 bases and the J segment 1 base; nucleotides outside the gene matches: 7. The CDR3 consists of 17 residues.

This clone came up a few times. The rearrangement joins TRBV6-5 to TRBJ1-2; D ambiguous. This CDR3 spans 14 amino acids. Germline V gives CDR1 MNHEY, CDR2 SVGAGI. V lost 0 bases, J lost 3 bases, and 8 bases lay in between. CDR3 sequence reads: CASSYSGDYYGYTF. The DNA of the CDR3 is TGTGCCAGCAGTTACTCCGGAGATTACTATGGCTACACCTTC.

The chain uses TRBV11-2 and TRBJ1-2; 8 bases agree with TRBD1. V gave up 8 bases and J gave up 5 bases; unmatched junction bases: 7. The CDR3 has 13 residues. The germline CDR1 and CDR2 sequences are SGHAT and FQNNGV. CDR3 loop: CASEQGDAYGYTF. CDR3 nucleotides: TGTGCCAGCGAACAGGGGGACGCTTATGGCTACACCTTC.

J is TRBJ1-1 and V is TRBV11-2, with D unclear. V was cut by 2 bases and J by 1 base, with 14 bases left in between. CDR1 is SGHAT, CDR2 FQNNGV, per germline. This CDR3 has 16 amino acids. The CDR3: CASSLNLGQENTEAFF. CDR3 nucleotide sequence: TGTGCCAGCAGCTTAAACTTGGGTCAGGAGAACACTGAAGCTTTCTTT.

V gene TRBV25-1 combines with J gene TRBJ1-2, with D possibly matching TRBD1 (5 bases). Germline-derived CDR1 and CDR2 are MGHDK and SYGVNS. Trimming took off 1 base at V and 3 bases at J, with 12 bases between the two ends. The CDR3 has 15 amino acids. The CDR3 coding sequence is TGTGCCAGCAGTGAATCAATGACAGCGCACTATGGCTACACCTTC. Translation gives CASSESMTAHYGYTF.

This clone was detected a few times. The chain is built from TRBV7-9 and TRBJ1-2, with 7 bases matching TRBD1. The CDR3 is 12 residues long. J lost 4 bases, V lost 6 bases, and 2 bases had no gene match. Germline V gives CDR1 SEHNR, CDR2 FQNEAQ (reference sequence). The CDR3 coding sequence is TGTGCCAGCAGTCAGGGGGTCTATGGCTACACCTTC. The encoded protein is CASSQGVYGYTF. Full variable domain (missing parts from reference TRBV7-9 and TRBJ1-2): DTGVSQNPRHKITKRGQNVTFRCDPISEHNRLYWYRQTLGQGPEFLTYFQNEAQLEKSRLLSDRFSAERPKGSFSTLEIQRTEQGDSAMYLCASSQGVYGYTFGSGTRLTVV.

As to this clone: The junction shows a germline mismatch at one end, possibly a read error. V usage is TRBV20-1 and J usage is TRBJ2-7, with D possibly matching TRBD1 (6 bases). CDR1 DFQATT and CDR2 SNEGSKA come from the germline V gene (reference sequence). CDR3 length: 11 amino acids. CDR3 bases: TGCAGTGCTATGGGGGCCTACGGGCAGTACTTC. Translated: CSAMGAYGQYF.

The rearrangement links TRBV9 to TRBJ2-3; 9 bases match TRBD2. J gave up 7 bases and V 3 bases, and 18 bases lay outside the gene matches. The CDR3 is 18 residues long. Germline V lookup: CDR1 SGDLS, CDR2 YYNGEE. Here the CDR3 reads CASSAPGVETSGWNTQYF. The CDR3 DNA is TGTGCCAGCAGCGCCCCAGGAGTTGAGACTAGCGGTTGGAATACGCAGTATTTT.

The rearrangement joins TRBV5-6 to TRBJ1-6, with 8 positions matching TRBD1. J lost 6 bases, V lost 0 bases, and 5 bases had no gene match. CDR3 size: 16 residues. Germline values: CDR1 SGHDT, CDR2 YYEEEE. CDR3 coding DNA: TGTGCCAGCAGCTTGGCCAGGGGGCGAATTAATTCACCCCTCCACTTT. Its translation: CASSLARGRINSPLHF.

The chain carries TRBV29-1 and TRBJ2-3; 14 bases agree with TRBD2. Germline assignment: CDR1 SQVTM and CDR2 ANQGSEA. The junction had 9 bases not matched to a gene; V was cut back by 5 bases and J by 5 bases. The CDR3 has 16 residues. This CDR3 is CSVKTTGTSGGDTQYF. Here the CDR3 DNA reads TGCAGCGTTAAAACCACCGGGACTAGCGGGGGAGATACGCAGTATTTT.

V is TRBV5-1 and J is TRBJ1-1, with TRBD1 matching 8 bases. Looked up from germline, CDR1 is SGHRS and CDR2 is YFSETQ. This CDR3 has 15 residues. J lost 2 bases, V lost 5 bases, and 8 bases had no gene match. CDR3 protein: CASRDVRGLNTEAFF. The CDR3 region has the DNA TGCGCCAGCAGGGATGTCAGGGGGCTAAACACTGAAGCTTTCTTT.

The chain has TRBV29-1 and TRBJ1-2, with no clear D. Germline CDR1 SQVTM, CDR2 ANQGSEA. V was clipped by 3 bases and J by 1 base, with 6 bases between them. CDR3 length: 12 amino acids. CDR3 coding DNA: TGCAGCGTTGACCCTCTTAACTATGGCTACACCTTC. It encodes CSVDPLNYGYTF.

The genes are TRBV6-1 and TRBJ1-1, with D perhaps TRBD1 (6 bases). V lost 10 bases and J lost 0, with 15 bases in between. Germline CDR1 is MNHNS and CDR2 is SASEGT. There are 14 residues in the CDR3. CDR3 protein: CAIEGGAMNTEAFF. CDR3 in DNA: TGTGCCATAGAGGGGGGGGCTATGAACACTGAAGCTTTCTTT.

V and J are TRBV5-1 and TRBJ2-5, with TRBD2 as a possible D gene (5 bases). This CDR3 contains 12 residues. The germline CDR1 and CDR2 sequences are SGHRS and YFSETQ. V lost 1 base and J lost 5, with 6 bases in between. This chain's CDR3 is CASSLTRETQYF. For the CDR3, the DNA is TGCGCCAGCAGCTTGACTAGGGAGACCCAGTACTTC.

The chain employs TRBV6-1 and TRBJ1-2; 7 nucleotides align to TRBD1. After removal of 6 bases from V and 7 bases from J, the junction contained 14 bases not matched to a gene. This CDR3 contains 15 residues. CDR1 MNHNS and CDR2 SASEGT come from the germline V gene. Here the CDR3 DNA reads TGTGCCAGCAGATTACTAGAAGGGGGCTCGGGTGGCTACACCTTC. This translates into CASRLLEGGSGGYTF.

This rearrangement joins TRBV18 to TRBJ1-3; 10 nucleotides line up with TRBD1. From germline, CDR1 is KGHSH and CDR2 LQKENI. V shed 2 bases, J shed 2 bases, and the junction held 3 bases outside the gene matches. The CDR3 extends over 16 amino acids. The CDR3 sequence is CASSPGTGVAGNTIYF. The CDR3 bases are TGTGCCAGCTCACCAGGGACAGGGGTCGCTGGAAACACCATATATTTT.

The gene calls are TRBV7-9 and TRBJ2-5, with TRBD2 matching 8 bases. J lost 4 bases, V lost 5 bases, and 12 bases had no gene match. This CDR3 spans 16 amino acids. CDR1 is SEHNR, CDR2 FQNEAQ, per germline (reference sequence). CDR3 residues: CASSDTGGPSSETQYF. The CDR3 DNA reads TGTGCCAGCAGCGACACGGGAGGGCCCTCCTCAGAGACCCAGTACTTC.

The chain is built from TRBV6-6 and TRBJ2-5; TRBD2 is a possible D gene (6 bases). The CDR3 sequence is 11 residues long. Trimming took off 10 bases at V and 4 bases at J, with 10 bases between the two ends. Per germline, CDR1 MNHNY and CDR2 SVGAGI (reference sequence). The CDR3 loop reads CATLGGETQYF. The CDR3 bases are TGTGCCACCCTCGGGGGAGAGACCCAGTACTTC.

This chain links TRBV29-1 with TRBJ1-2; 9 positions match TRBD1. CDR3 length: 15 residues. CDR1 SQVTM and CDR2 ANQGSEA come from the germline V gene. V lost 7 bases to trimming and J lost 0 bases; unmatched junction nucleotides: 9. The CDR3 DNA reads as TGCAGCGCGGAGGACAGGGGAAAAGCTAACTATGGCTACACCTTC. This gives the protein CSAEDRGKANYGYTF.

J is TRBJ2-5 and V is TRBV6-1; TRBD2 might be the D (5 bases). This CDR3 has 13 amino acids. V lost 3 bases to trimming and J lost 4 bases, with 9 bases between them. In germline, CDR1 is MNHNS, CDR2 SASEGT. The CDR3: CASSERALETQYF. CDR3 nucleotides: TGTGCCAGCAGTGAGCGGGCGTTAGAGACCCAGTACTTC.

This chain links TRBV7-6 with TRBJ2-2; D unresolved. The germline V gene has CDR1 SGHVS and CDR2 FNYEAQ. The CDR3 length is 12 residues. Deletions cut 6 bases from V and 9 bases from J, with 11 bases between. CDR3: CASRGIRRELFF. The CDR3 nucleotides read TGTGCCAGCAGGGGCATCCGTCGGGAGCTGTTTTTT.